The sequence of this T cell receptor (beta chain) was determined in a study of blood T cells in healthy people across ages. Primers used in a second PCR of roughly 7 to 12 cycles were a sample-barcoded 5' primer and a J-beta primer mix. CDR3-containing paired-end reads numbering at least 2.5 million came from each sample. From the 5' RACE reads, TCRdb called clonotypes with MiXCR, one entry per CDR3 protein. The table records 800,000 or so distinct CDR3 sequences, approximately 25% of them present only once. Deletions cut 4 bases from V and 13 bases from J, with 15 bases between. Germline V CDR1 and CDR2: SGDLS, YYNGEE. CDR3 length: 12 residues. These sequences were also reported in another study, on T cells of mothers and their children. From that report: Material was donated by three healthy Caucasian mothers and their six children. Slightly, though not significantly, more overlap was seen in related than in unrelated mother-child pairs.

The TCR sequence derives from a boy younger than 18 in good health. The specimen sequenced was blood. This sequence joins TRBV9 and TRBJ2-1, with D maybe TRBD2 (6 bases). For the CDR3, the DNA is TGTGCCAGCAGCTCCCGACTAGGGGCCCAGTTCTTC. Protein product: CASSSRLGAQFF.